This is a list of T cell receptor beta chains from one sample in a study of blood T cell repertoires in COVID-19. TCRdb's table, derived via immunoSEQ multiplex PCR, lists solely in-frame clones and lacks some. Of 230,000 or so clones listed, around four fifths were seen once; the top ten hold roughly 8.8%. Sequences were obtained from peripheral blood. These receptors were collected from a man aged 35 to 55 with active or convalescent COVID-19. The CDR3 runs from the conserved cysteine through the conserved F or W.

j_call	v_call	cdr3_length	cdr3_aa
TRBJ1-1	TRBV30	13	CAWSRRVNTEAFF
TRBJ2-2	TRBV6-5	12	CASGQRSGELFF
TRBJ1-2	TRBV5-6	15	CASSFQGQGGYGYTF
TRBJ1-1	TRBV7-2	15	CASSFSGNMNTEAFF
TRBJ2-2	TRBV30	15	CAWRLAGGVTGELFF
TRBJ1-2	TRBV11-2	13	CASSLDPSLGYTF
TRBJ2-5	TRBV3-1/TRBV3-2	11	CASRTGETQYF
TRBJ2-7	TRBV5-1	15	CASSPGGTGNYEQYF
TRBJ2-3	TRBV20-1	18	CSASRALGREGPKDTQYF
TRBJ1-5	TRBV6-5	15	CASSPHGEGNQPQHF
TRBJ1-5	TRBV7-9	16	CASSTYSLGANEPQHF
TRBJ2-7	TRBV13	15	CASSTTDRDTYEQYF
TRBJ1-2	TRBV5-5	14	CASSFADGDYGYTF
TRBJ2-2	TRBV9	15	CASSVGSPNTGELFF
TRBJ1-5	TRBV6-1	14	CASSEGGRKKPQHF
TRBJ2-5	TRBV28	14	CASSHTGVQETQYF
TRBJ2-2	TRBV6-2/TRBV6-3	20	CASSYLRDRGLAGGTGELFF
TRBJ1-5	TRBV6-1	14	CASSYSEGNQPQHF
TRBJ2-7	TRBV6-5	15	CASSLTGTGPYEQYF
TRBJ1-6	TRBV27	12	CASSVLNSPLHF
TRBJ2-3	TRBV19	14	CASSRKRSTDTQYF
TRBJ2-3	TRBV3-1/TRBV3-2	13	CASRPTSSDTQYF
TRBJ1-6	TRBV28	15	CASSSGQGGSSPLHF
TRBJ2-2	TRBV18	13	CASSPDTTGELFF
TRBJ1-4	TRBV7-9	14	CASSPRREGEKLFF
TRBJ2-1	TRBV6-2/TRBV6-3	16	CASSLTPSLTYNEQFF
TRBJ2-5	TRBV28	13	CASSPGYQETQYF
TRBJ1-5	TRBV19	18	CASSKQYIPSSSNQPQHF
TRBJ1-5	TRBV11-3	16	CASLSPRDTNNQPQHF
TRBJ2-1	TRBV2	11	CASKHLDEQFF
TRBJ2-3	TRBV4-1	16	CASSQGGLAGTDTQYF
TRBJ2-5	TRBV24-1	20	CATSDQRLAGNEGLKETQYF
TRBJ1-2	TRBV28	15	CASSRDRRPNYGYTF
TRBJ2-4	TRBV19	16	CASKRGGAFAKNIQYF
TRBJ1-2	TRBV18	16	CASSLTDSYTNYGYTF
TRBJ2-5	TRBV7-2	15	CASSLNQGSMETQYF
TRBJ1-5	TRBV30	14	CAWKQAYSNQPQHF
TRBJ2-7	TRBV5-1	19	CASSLGLAGGILRGGEQYF
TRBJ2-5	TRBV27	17	CASATSGWNFGSETQYF
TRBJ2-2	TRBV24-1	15	CATSDPDRLTGELFF
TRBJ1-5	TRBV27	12	CASSGGAEPQHF